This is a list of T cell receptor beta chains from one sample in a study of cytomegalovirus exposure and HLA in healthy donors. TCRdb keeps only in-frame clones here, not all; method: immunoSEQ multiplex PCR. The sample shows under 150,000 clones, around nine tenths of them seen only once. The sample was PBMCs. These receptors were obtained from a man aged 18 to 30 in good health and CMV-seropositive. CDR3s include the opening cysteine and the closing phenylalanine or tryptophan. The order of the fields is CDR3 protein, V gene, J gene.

cdr3_aa: CASSEADRVGYTF
v_call: TRBV6-1
j_call: TRBJ1-2

cdr3_aa: CASSVLTVPDNEQFF
v_call: TRBV9
j_call: TRBJ2-1

cdr3_aa: CASSLGTTYEQYF
v_call: TRBV7-9
j_call: TRBJ2-7

cdr3_aa: CASSRLAGGVSYEQYF
v_call: TRBV10-2
j_call: TRBJ2-7

cdr3_aa: CASSDYEQFF
v_call: TRBV6-1
j_call: TRBJ2-1

cdr3_aa: CASSLNPMVSSGNTIYF
v_call: TRBV18
j_call: TRBJ1-3

cdr3_aa: CASSSGTGGTETQYF
v_call: TRBV5-5
j_call: TRBJ2-5

cdr3_aa: CASSLQGQPQHF
v_call: TRBV28
j_call: TRBJ1-5

cdr3_aa: CASSPSGTAGSPLHF
v_call: TRBV18
j_call: TRBJ1-6

cdr3_aa: CATSRDRGHQETQYF
v_call: TRBV15
j_call: TRBJ2-5

cdr3_aa: CASSLTVPEAFF
v_call: TRBV5-5
j_call: TRBJ1-1

cdr3_aa: CATRPGTSGGEEETQYF
v_call: TRBV10-3
j_call: TRBJ2-5

cdr3_aa: CASSFTAGETQYF
v_call: TRBV5-4
j_call: TRBJ2-5

cdr3_aa: CASSRLAGGNEQFF
v_call: TRBV11-2
j_call: TRBJ2-1

cdr3_aa: CATRQGENTEAFF
v_call: TRBV6-5
j_call: TRBJ1-1

cdr3_aa: CASSHGVGGRAYEQYF
v_call: TRBV4-1
j_call: TRBJ2-7

cdr3_aa: CASSPNRLRGETQYF
v_call: TRBV27
j_call: TRBJ2-5

cdr3_aa: CSVAGDGQGGETQYF
v_call: TRBV29-1
j_call: TRBJ2-5

cdr3_aa: CASRQALSQETQYF
v_call: TRBV5-1
j_call: TRBJ2-5

cdr3_aa: CASSPTSIGGNEQFF
v_call: TRBV5-1
j_call: TRBJ2-1

cdr3_aa: CASSRTLGLNTEAFF
v_call: TRBV6-5
j_call: TRBJ1-1

cdr3_aa: CASSQSCQNSNQPQHF
v_call: TRBV23-1
j_call: TRBJ1-5

cdr3_aa: CASSSRDRTVGVNEKLFF
v_call: TRBV5-1
j_call: TRBJ1-4

cdr3_aa: CSASGGDHTLEQYF
v_call: TRBV29-1
j_call: TRBJ2-7

cdr3_aa: CASSLDSRTSVSYNEQFF
v_call: TRBV5-1
j_call: TRBJ2-1

cdr3_aa: CASSYRWEAEAFF
v_call: TRBV6-5
j_call: TRBJ1-1